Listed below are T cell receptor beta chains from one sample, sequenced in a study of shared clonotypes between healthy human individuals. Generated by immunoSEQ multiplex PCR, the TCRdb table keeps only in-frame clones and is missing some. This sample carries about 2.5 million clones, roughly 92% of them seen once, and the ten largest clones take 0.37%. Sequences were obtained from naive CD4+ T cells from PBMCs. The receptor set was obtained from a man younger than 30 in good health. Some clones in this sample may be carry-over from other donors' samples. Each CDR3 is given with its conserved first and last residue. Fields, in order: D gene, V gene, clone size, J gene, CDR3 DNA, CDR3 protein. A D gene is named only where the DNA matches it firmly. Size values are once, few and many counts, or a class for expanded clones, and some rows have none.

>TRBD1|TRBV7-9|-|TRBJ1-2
TGTGCCAGCAGCTTGGGGGGACAGGGTGTGGGCTATGGCTACACCTTC
CASSLGGQGVGYGYTF
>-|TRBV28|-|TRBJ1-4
TGTGCCAGCAGTCCCAGAGCTAATGAAAAACTGTTTTTT
CASSPRANEKLFF
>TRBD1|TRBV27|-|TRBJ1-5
TGTGCCAGCAGCCCACTTAACAGGGGCGGTCAGCCCCAGCATTTT
CASSPLNRGGQPQHF
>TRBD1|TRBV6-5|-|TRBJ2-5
TGTGCCAGCAGCTCCGACAGGGGGCTCGGGGAGGCCCAGTACTTC
CASSSDRGLGEAQYF
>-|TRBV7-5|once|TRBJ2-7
TGTGCCAGAAGTTACCCGTCGACTAGCGGTCTCTCCTACGAGCAGTACTTC
CARSYPSTSGLSYEQYF
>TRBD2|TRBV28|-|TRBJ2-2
TGTGCCAGCAGTCCCCTAGCGGGAATCGTCGCCGGGGAGCTGTTTTTT
CASSPLAGIVAGELFF
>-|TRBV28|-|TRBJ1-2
TGTGCCAGCAGTTTGGCCGGAGGGCAGTATTCTAGGGGCTACACCTTC
CASSLAGGQYSRGYTF
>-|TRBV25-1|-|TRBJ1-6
TGTGCCAGCAGCCCGGGGGTTTCCTATAATTCACCCCTCCACTTT
CASSPGVSYNSPLHF
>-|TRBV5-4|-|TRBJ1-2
TGTGCCAGCAGCCGCTTGGGGCTAGGGGTCTCTGGCTACACCTTC
CASSRLGLGVSGYTF
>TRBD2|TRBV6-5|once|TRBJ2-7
TGTGCCAGCAGTCCGGCCGTAGCGGGCTCCTACGAGCAGTACTTC
CASSPAVAGSYEQYF
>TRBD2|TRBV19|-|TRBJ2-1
TGTGCCAGTAGTACAAGACTAGCGGGAGTTTCCTACAATGAGCAGTTCTTC
CASSTRLAGVSYNEQFF
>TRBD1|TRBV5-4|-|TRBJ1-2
TGTGCCAGCAGCTTCTGGGACAGGGCTAACTATGGCTACACCTTC
CASSFWDRANYGYTF
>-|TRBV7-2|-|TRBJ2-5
TGTGCCAGCAGCTTCACGGAAGTTGGGGGGACCCAGTACTTC
CASSFTEVGGTQYF
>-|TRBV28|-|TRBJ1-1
TGTGCCAGCAGTTTTTCAGGGTATCCGACTGAAGCTTTCTTT
CASSFSGYPTEAFF